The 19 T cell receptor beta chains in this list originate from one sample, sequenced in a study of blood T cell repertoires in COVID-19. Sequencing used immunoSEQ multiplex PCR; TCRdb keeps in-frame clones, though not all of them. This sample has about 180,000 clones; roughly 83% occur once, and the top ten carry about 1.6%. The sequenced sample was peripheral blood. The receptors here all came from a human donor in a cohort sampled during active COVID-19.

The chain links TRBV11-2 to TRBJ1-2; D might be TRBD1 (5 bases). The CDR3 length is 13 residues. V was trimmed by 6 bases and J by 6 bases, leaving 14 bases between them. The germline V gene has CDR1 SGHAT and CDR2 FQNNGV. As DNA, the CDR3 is TGTGCCAGCAGTTCCCGCCGGGGGGATGGCTACACCTTC. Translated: CASSSRRGDGYTF.

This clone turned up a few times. The CDR3 DNA reads TGTGCCAGCGGGTCCCCCCGAGAGGGCGAGCAGTACTTC. Translated: CASGSPREGEQYF. The chain links TRBV4-2 to TRBJ2-7; D perhaps matches TRBD2 (5 bases). V lost 8 bases to trimming and J lost 6 bases, with 17 bases between them. This CDR3 is 13 amino acids long. Germline loops: CDR1 LGHNA, CDR2 YNFKEQ.

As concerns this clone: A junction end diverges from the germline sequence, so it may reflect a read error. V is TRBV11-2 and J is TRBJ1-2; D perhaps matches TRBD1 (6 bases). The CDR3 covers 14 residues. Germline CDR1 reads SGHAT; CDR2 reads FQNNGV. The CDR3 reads CASSRPGHRAAYAF. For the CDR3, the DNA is TGTGCCAGCAGCCGACCGGGACACCGAGCGGCCTATGCCTTC.

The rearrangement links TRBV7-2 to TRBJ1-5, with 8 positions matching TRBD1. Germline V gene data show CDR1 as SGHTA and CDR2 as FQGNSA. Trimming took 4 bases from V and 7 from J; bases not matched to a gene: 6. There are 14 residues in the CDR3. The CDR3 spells CASSYRTGSQPQHF. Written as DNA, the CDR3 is TGTGCCAGCAGCTACCGGACAGGGTCACAGCCCCAGCATTTT.

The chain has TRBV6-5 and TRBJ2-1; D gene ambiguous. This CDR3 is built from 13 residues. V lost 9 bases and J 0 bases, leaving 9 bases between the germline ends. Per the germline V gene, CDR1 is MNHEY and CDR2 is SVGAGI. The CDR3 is CASWARSYNEQFF. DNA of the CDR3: TGTGCCAGTTGGGCCCGCTCCTACAATGAGCAGTTCTTC.

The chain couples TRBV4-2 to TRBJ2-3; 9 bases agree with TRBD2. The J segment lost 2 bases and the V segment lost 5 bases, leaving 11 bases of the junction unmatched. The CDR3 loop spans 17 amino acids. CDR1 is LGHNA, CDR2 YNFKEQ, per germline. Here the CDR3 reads CASSGAGGSPSTDTQYF. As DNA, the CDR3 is TGTGCCAGCAGCGGAGCGGGGGGCTCCCCCTCCACAGATACGCAGTATTTT.

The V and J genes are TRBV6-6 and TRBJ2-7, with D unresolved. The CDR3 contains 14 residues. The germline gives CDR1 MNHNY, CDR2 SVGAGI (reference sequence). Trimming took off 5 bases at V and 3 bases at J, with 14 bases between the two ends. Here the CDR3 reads CASSPTLIGYEQYF. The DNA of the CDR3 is TGTGCCAGCAGTCCAACGTTAATCGGCTACGAGCAGTACTTC.

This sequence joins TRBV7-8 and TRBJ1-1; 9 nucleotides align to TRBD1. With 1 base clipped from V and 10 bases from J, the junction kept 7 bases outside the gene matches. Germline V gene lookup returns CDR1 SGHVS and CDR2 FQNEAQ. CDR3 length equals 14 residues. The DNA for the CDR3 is TGTGCCAGCAGCTTAGTTATGACAGGGGGACGAGCTTTCTTT. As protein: CASSLVMTGGRAFF.

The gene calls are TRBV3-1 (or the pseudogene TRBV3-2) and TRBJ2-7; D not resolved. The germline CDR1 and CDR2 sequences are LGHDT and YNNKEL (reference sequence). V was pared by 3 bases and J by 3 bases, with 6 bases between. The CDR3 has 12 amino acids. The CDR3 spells CASSQAHYEQYF. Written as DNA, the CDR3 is TGTGCCAGCAGCCAGGCCCACTACGAGCAGTACTTC.

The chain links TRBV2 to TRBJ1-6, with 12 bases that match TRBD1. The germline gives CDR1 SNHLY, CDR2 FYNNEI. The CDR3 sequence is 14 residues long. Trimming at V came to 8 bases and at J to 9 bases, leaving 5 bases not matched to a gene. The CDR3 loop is CASGGQGALSPLHF. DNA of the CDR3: TGTGCCAGCGGGGGACAGGGGGCGCTTTCACCCCTCCACTTT.

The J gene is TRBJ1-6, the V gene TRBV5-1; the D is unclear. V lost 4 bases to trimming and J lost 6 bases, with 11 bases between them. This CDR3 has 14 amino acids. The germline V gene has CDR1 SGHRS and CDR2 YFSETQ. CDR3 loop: CASSQRPVNSPLHF. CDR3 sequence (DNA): TGCGCCAGCAGCCAGCGCCCCGTTAATTCACCCCTCCACTTT.

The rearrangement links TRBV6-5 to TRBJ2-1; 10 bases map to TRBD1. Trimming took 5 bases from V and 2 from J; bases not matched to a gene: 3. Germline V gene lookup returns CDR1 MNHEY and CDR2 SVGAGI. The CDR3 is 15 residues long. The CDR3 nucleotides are TGTGCCAGCAGTCCCGGGACAGGGGCCTACAATGAGCAGTTCTTC. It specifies CASSPGTGAYNEQFF.

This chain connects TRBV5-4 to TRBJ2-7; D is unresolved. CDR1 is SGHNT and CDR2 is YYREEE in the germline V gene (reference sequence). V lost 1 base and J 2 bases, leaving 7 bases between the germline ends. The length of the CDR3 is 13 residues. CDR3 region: CASSLTNPYEQYF. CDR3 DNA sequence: TGTGCCAGCAGCTTGACAAATCCCTACGAGCAGTACTTC.

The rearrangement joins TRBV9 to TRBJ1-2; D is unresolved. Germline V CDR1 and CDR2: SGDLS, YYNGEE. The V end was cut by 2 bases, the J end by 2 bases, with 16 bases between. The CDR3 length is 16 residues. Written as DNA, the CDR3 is TGTGCCAGCAGCGTTTCCGGGATTTCGAGGAACTATGGCTACACCTTC. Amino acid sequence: CASSVSGISRNYGYTF.

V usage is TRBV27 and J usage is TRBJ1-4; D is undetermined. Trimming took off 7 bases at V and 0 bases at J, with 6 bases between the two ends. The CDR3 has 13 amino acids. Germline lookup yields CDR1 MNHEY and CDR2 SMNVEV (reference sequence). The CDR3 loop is CASKLSTNEKLFF. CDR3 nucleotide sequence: TGTGCCAGCAAGCTCTCAACTAATGAAAAACTGTTTTTT.

CDR3 sequence: CASSQDRGQGYEQYF. DNA of the CDR3: TGCGCCAGCAGCCAAGATAGAGGCCAGGGTTACGAGCAGTACTTC. The rearrangement links TRBV4-1 to TRBJ2-7; maybe TRBD1 (5 bases). Germline V gives CDR1 MGHRA, CDR2 YSYEKL. V dropped 0 bases and J dropped 4 bases, with 13 bases sitting between them. This CDR3 comprises 15 residues.

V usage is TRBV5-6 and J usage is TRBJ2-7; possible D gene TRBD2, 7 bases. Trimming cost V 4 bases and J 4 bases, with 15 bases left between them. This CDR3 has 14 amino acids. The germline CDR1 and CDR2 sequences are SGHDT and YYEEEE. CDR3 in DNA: TGTGCCAGCAGCCCCTTAGGGGGGGGATACGAGCAGTACTTC. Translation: CASSPLGGGYEQYF.

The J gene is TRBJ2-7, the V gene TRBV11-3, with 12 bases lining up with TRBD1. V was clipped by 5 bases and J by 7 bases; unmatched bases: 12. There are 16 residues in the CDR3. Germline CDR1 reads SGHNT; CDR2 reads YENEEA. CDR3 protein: CASSIRGDRGRREQYF. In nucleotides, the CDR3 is TGTGCCAGCAGCATTAGGGGGGACAGGGGGCGAAGGGAGCAGTACTTC.

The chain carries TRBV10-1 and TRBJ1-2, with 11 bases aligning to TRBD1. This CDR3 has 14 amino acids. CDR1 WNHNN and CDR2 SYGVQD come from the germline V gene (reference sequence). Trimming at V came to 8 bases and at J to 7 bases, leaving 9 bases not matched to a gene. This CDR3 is CASPRTGGSRGYTF. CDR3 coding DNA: TGCGCCAGCCCCCGGACAGGGGGCTCTCGTGGCTACACCTTC.